Presented here are 7 T cell receptor beta chains from one specimen sequenced in a study of blood T cell repertoires in COVID-19 (TCRdb year 2020). Library preparation employed the immunoSEQ multiplex PCR assay. In TCRdb, the immuneACCESS table is reduced to in-frame sequences with V and J assigned. These tables do not hold every clone; where another copy was compared, an unresolved V gene accounts for under half, and the others remain unexplained. The sample data list roughly 430,000 clones, and roughly 88% of these were observed just once. About 1.5% of the sample is taken by the ten largest. Sequencing was done on a sample of PBMCs or T cells enriched from blood (not recorded which). The receptors here all came from a woman in her late teens or twenties who had been exposed to COVID-19.

The gene calls are TRBV12-2 and TRBJ2-2; the table's D call, TRBD1, was not checked against the DNA. TRBV12-2 is designated a pseudogene. CDR3 length: 16 amino acids. The CDR3 is CASRRLRDRGTGELFF. In DNA form, the CDR3 reads TGTGCAAGTCGCCGACTCCGGGACAGGGGTACCGGGGAGCTGTTTTTT.

The rearrangement uses TRBV11-2 and TRBJ2-1; 11 bases match TRBD2. CDR1 SGHAT and CDR2 FQNNGV come from the germline V gene. The CDR3 extends over 20 amino acids. The V segment lost 0 bases and the J segment 0 bases; nucleotides outside the gene matches: 10. The CDR3 DNA is TGTGCCAGCAGCTTAGATTGGGCTAGCGGGGGGCCGAGCTCCTACAATGAGCAGTTCTTC. It codes for CASSLDWASGGPSSYNEQFF.

V gene TRBV28 combines with J gene TRBJ2-1; TRBD2 aligns across 7 bases. This CDR3 contains 17 residues. The germline V gene encodes CDR1 MDHEN and CDR2 SYDVKM. V was pared by 4 bases and J by 4 bases, with 13 bases of the junction left unmatched. The CDR3 nucleotides read TGTGCCAGCAGTTCGACGCTCGGGAAGCGGGGTTACAATGAGCAGTTCTTC. Protein product: CASSSTLGKRGYNEQFF.

The J gene is TRBJ1-4, the V gene TRBV6-1; 8 bases fit TRBD1. This CDR3 has 18 residues. The junction had 6 bases not matched to a gene; V was cut back by 0 bases and J by 0 bases. The germline gives CDR1 MNHNS, CDR2 SASEGT. Here the CDR3 DNA reads TGTGCCAGCAGTGAAGCGTACAGGGGGTTTGCAACTAATGAAAAACTGTTTTTT. As protein: CASSEAYRGFATNEKLFF.

This chain joins TRBV18 and TRBJ1-5; D is ambiguous. The CDR3 is 14 amino acids. Germline values: CDR1 KGHSH, CDR2 LQKENI. V was pared by 4 bases and J by 0 bases, with 7 bases between. The CDR3 DNA reads TGTGCCAGCTCACGTCAGAATAGCAATCAGCCCCAGCATTTT. Translated: CASSRQNSNQPQHF.

CDR3 DNA sequence: TGCAGCGTTGAATTCTCCAGCGGGGGCAGGCGAGAGACCCAGTACTTC. Protein product: CSVEFSSGGRRETQYF. This sequence joins TRBV29-1 and TRBJ2-5; 8 nucleotides line up with TRBD2. Unmatched junction bases numbered 12, after V lost 2 bases and J lost 4 bases. The CDR3 totals 16 residues. Germline CDR1 is SQVTM and CDR2 is ANQGSEA.

This chain links TRBV28 with TRBJ2-1; a possible D gene is TRBD1 (5 bases). The CDR3 length is 13 residues. V was trimmed by 7 bases and J by 4 bases, leaving 11 bases between them. Germline CDR1 is MDHEN and CDR2 is SYDVKM. The DNA of the CDR3 is TGTGCCAGCAAAACCGCAGGGTACAATGAGCAGTTCTTC. Its protein product is CASKTAGYNEQFF. The whole variable domain, filled in from reference TRBV28 and TRBJ2-1, reads DVKVTQSSRYLVKRTGEKVFLECVQDMDHENMFWYRQDPGLGLRLIYFSYDVKMKEKGDIPEGYSVSREKKERFSLILESASTNQTSMYLCASKTAGYNEQFFGPGTRLTVL.